This TCR beta chain was identified in a study of lymphopenia after photon versus proton radiotherapy. Assay used: immunoSEQ multiplex PCR; TCRdb lists only in-frame clones, some missing. The repertoire consists of more than 9,500 clones, with 88% occurring once and the leading ten covering around 3.4%. Between the trimmed V and J ends, which lost 2 bases and 0 bases, there was a span of 9 bases. The germline V gene has CDR1 SGHDT and CDR2 YYEEEE. The CDR3 sequence is 16 residues long. The chain combines TRBV5-6 with TRBJ1-6; D gene ambiguous. The TCR comes from a man aged 60 to 75 with pancreatic cancer. The source was peripheral blood, collected from a patient treated with photon-based radiotherapy. CDR3 residues: CASSLPLGSYNSPLHF. CDR3 in DNA: TGTGCCAGCAGCTTACCCCTGGGCTCCTATAATTCACCCCTCCACTTT.